Reported below is one T cell receptor (beta chain). TCRdb's table, derived via immunoSEQ multiplex PCR, lists solely in-frame clones and lacks some. The data show more than 65,000 clones, with roughly nine tenths seen just once and more than 2.5% held by the top ten. This CDR3 region has 13 residues. The V gene lost 3 bases and the J gene lost 6 bases, with 12 bases spanning the gap. Germline-derived CDR1 and CDR2 are MDHEN and SYDVKM. These data originate in a study of T cell changes during pregnancy in multiple sclerosis. The rearrangement joins TRBV28 to TRBJ2-7; D remains unclear. The input for sequencing was peripheral blood, taken in the first trimester of pregnancy. The clonotype was recovered from a female donor with multiple sclerosis, enrolled in a pregnancy study. The CDR3 sequence: CASSLLPEREQYF. CDR3 bases: TGTGCCAGCAGTTTGCTCCCCGAGCGCGAGCAGTACTTC.